These T cell receptor beta chains were read from a single sample in a study of shared clonotypes between healthy human individuals. Data came from immunoSEQ multiplex PCR; TCRdb stores just in-frame clones and leaves some out. The table lists 1 million to 1.3 million clones, approximately 78% of them singletons, with 0.55% to 0.7% in the top ten. Sequenced input: memory CD4+ T cells from PBMCs. Receptors were obtained from a man in his late teens or twenties in good health. Some clones in this sample may be carry-over from other donors' samples. CDR3s include the opening cysteine and the closing phenylalanine or tryptophan. A D gene is named only where the DNA matches it firmly. The size field is filled for only some rows; it gives once, few, many or a size class.

J | V | size | D | length | DNA | CDR3
TRBJ2-2 | TRBV19 | once | NA | 17 | TGTGCCAGTAGTTCCCCTCCGGGGGTAAGGTACACCGGGGAGCTGTTTTTT | CASSSPPGVRYTGELFF
TRBJ2-6 | TRBV5-1 | many | NA | 15 | TGCGCCAGCAGCTTGGCGGAGGGTGGGGCCAACGTCCTGACTTTC | CASSLAEGGANVLTF
TRBJ2-6 | TRBV15 | NA | NA | 15 | TGTGCCACCAGCAGAGATGGCTCTGGGGCCAACGTCCTGACTTTC | CATSRDGSGANVLTF
TRBJ2-3 | TRBV9 | NA | TRBD2 | 15 | TGTGCCAGCAGCCCCCGGGACTATAACACAGATACGCAGTATTTT | CASSPRDYNTDTQYF
TRBJ2-7 | TRBV5-1 | NA | NA | 13 | TGCGCCAGCAGCTTGGACATTCCCGGCGAGCAGTACTTC | CASSLDIPGEQYF
TRBJ1-1 | TRBV5-1 | NA | TRBD1 | 13 | TGCGCCAGCAGCCCAGGGGGATGGACTGAAGCTTTCTTT | CASSPGGWTEAFF
TRBJ1-5 | TRBV2 | NA | TRBD1 | 15 | TGTGCCAGCAGGAGGGACAGGGCTAGCAATCAGCCCCAGCATTTT | CASRRDRASNQPQHF
TRBJ2-3 | TRBV7-9 | NA | TRBD2 | 15 | TGTGCCAGCAGCTCCAGACTAGCGAGCACAGATACGCAGTATTTT | CASSSRLASTDTQYF
TRBJ2-7 | TRBV6-5 | NA | TRBD1 | 15 | TGTGCCAGCAGCCTCTCCGGGACAGGGGCCTACGAGCAGTACTTC | CASSLSGTGAYEQYF
TRBJ1-4 | TRBV2 | NA | TRBD1 | 15 | TGTGCCAGCAAGGGGAACAGGGGGCTGAATGAAAAACTGTTTTTT | CASKGNRGLNEKLFF
TRBJ2-7 | TRBV7-7 | NA | NA | 17 | TGTGCCAGCAGCCCCCAGATTAAGGCAAGAGTTTCCTACGAGCAGTACTTC | CASSPQIKARVSYEQYF
TRBJ2-1 | TRBV6-1 | NA | NA | 17 | TGTGCCAGCAGTGACGGCTTGTCTAGAAGCGAGAACAATGAGCAGTTCTTC | CASSDGLSRSENNEQFF
TRBJ2-4 | TRBV6-6 | NA | NA | 14 | TGTGCCAGCTCTATCCGGGAAGCCAAAAACATTCAGTACTTC | CASSIREAKNIQYF
TRBJ2-3 | TRBV15 | NA | NA | 12 | TGTGCCACCAGCAGGGACACAGATACGCAGTATTTT | CATSRDTDTQYF
TRBJ2-1 | TRBV11-3 | NA | NA | 16 | TGTGCCAGCAGCCAAGGGCACAGGAGCTCCTACAATGAGCAGTTCTTC | CASSQGHRSSYNEQFF
TRBJ2-7 | TRBV18 | NA | TRBD1 | 14 | TGTGCCAGCTCACCGGGACAGGGGGCGTCCGAGCAGTACTTC | CASSPGQGASEQYF
TRBJ1-2 | TRBV9 | few | TRBD1 | 14 | TGTGCCAGCAGCCCGGGGACAGGGAACTATGGCTACACCTTC | CASSPGTGNYGYTF
TRBJ1-1 | TRBV5-1 | NA | NA | 13 | TGCGCCAGCAGCTTCCAGGAGGACACTGAAGCTTTCTTT | CASSFQEDTEAFF
TRBJ2-7 | TRBV5-8 | NA | NA | 16 | TGTGCCAGCAGCTTGTTCGTTGGCAGGGCAACCTACGAGCAGTACTTC | CASSLFVGRATYEQYF
TRBJ2-1 | TRBV29-1 | NA | NA | 11 | TGCAGCGTTGTGCCCGACAATGAGCAGTTCTTC | CSVVPDNEQFF
TRBJ2-1 | TRBV6-1 | NA | NA | 17 | TGTGCCAGCAGTGAAATAGGGAGGCAGGTCCCCTACAATGAGCAGTTCTTC | CASSEIGRQVPYNEQFF
TRBJ1-3 | TRBV30 | few | NA | 14 | TGTGCCTGGAGTGTAGGGGGCTCTGGAAACACCATATATTTT | CAWSVGGSGNTIYF
TRBJ2-1 | TRBV7-3 | few | NA | 12 | TGTGCCAGCAGCTTAAATGGGTGGGAGGAGTTCTTC | CASSLNGWEEFF
TRBJ2-1 | TRBV7-2 | NA | NA | 11 | TGTGCCAGCAGCTCTGCGAATGAGCAGTTCTTC | CASSSANEQFF
TRBJ1-5 | TRBV5-1 | NA | NA | 13 | TGCGCCAGCAGCTCGGACAGTCATCAGCCCCAGCATTTT | CASSSDSHQPQHF
TRBJ2-3 | TRBV7-8 | NA | NA | 14 | TGTGCCAGCAGCCCAACCCGGCTAGGGGATACGCAGTATTTT | CASSPTRLGDTQYF
TRBJ1-4 | TRBV7-3 | many | NA | 15 | TGTGCCAGCAGCTCGACAGGTCAAAGGGGTGAAAAACTGTTTTTT | CASSSTGQRGEKLFF
TRBJ2-1 | TRBV2 | many | TRBD2 | 14 | TGTGCCAGCAAGACTAGCGGGACCTCCAATGAGCAGTTCTTC | CASKTSGTSNEQFF
TRBJ2-6 | TRBV5-1 | NA | NA | 13 | TGCGCCAGCAGTTTTTCTGGGGCCAACGTCCTGACTTTC | CASSFSGANVLTF
TRBJ1-2 | TRBV18 | NA | NA | 14 | TGTGCCAGCTCACCTGCGCGTGGTAACTATGGCTACACCTTC | CASSPARGNYGYTF
TRBJ2-7 | TRBV14 | NA | TRBD1 | 17 | TGTGCCAGCAGCCATGAAAATTCCGGGACAGGGACGTACGAGCAGTACTTC | CASSHENSGTGTYEQYF
TRBJ2-7 | TRBV28 | many | TRBD2 | 14 | TGTGCCAGCAACGCAGCGGGAAATCCGCGCGAGCAGTACTTC | CASNAAGNPREQYF